The present T cell receptor (beta chain) was sequenced within a study of blood T cell repertoires in COVID-19. Clinical history reported by participants formed the basis on which cohorts were assigned. Using immunoSEQ multiplex PCR, the repertoire was profiled, and TCRdb retains in-frame clones only, with some absent. The sample lists about 190,000 clones, more than 65% seen once, with about a sixth in the top ten. CDR1 and CDR2 from the germline V gene are LGHDT and YNNKEL (reference sequence). The CDR3 is 16 residues long. The V and J ends lost 0 bases and 4 bases respectively, with 15 bases between them.

The sequence came from a woman between 45 and 65 years old with acute COVID-19. The rearrangement joins TRBV3-1 (or the pseudogene TRBV3-2) to TRBJ1-2; D might be TRBD1 (5 bases). Source material: PBMCs or T cells enriched from blood (not recorded which). The CDR3 DNA is TGTGCCAGCAGCCAAGATCTGGGATCCAGGGTCTATGGCTACACCTTC. Protein sequence: CASSQDLGSRVYGYTF.